The clone carrying this T cell receptor (beta chain) occurred a few times. The data were taken from a study of T cells after yellow fever vaccination. Across the study: The authors prepared low-cell-number fractions using SMART-Seq v4 Ultra Low Input.

Universal primer sites and UMIs were introduced during 5'RACE template-switching synthesis of TCR cDNA. TCRdb processed the 5' RACE reads anew with MiXCR; each CDR3 protein has one entry. The data contain a few hundred thousand distinct CDR3 sequences, about 6% of them singletons. CDR3 size: 15 residues. Germline V CDR1 and CDR2: SGDLS, YYNGEE. Trimming took 0 bases from V and 0 from J, leaving 7 bases between them. The chain recombines TRBV9 with TRBJ1-5; D unresolved. The TCR sequence derives from a man aged 25 to 40 who received the YFV17D yellow fever vaccine. The sample was PBMCs, taken 5 days after the yellow fever booster vaccination. The CDR3 DNA reads as TGTGCCAGCAGCGTAGCGGGATATAGCAATCAGCCCCAGCATTTT. It translates to CASSVAGYSNQPQHF.